The 30 T cell receptor beta chains below all came from one sample that was sequenced in a study of control samples from healthy donors and cancer patients. The method was immunoSEQ multiplex PCR; TCRdb's version includes in-frame clones alone and lacks a portion of them. This sample carries 150,000 to 200,000 clones, around 94% of them seen once, and the ten largest clones take approximately 1.5%. Sequencing was done on a sample of blood. These receptors were taken from a man aged 25 to 40 in good health.

This clone came up once. This chain uses TRBV12-5 with TRBJ2-5; no definite D call. The CDR3 is 10 amino acids. Deletions cut 7 bases from V and 5 bases from J, with 5 bases between. CDR1 is LGHNT and CDR2 is FRNRAP in the germline V gene. CDR3: CASATETQYF. The CDR3 DNA reads as TGTGCTAGTGCCACTGAGACCCAGTACTTC.

J is TRBJ1-2 and V is TRBV6-5; D unclear. CDR3 length: 14 amino acids. Trimming took off 5 bases at V and 2 bases at J, with 12 bases between the two ends. CDR1 is MNHEY and CDR2 is SVGAGI in the germline V gene. The CDR3 sequence: CASSTIDGNYGYTF. CDR3 bases: TGTGCCAGCAGTACGATTGACGGGAACTATGGCTACACCTTC.

This clone was recorded a few times. This sequence joins TRBV5-1 and TRBJ1-1, with 8 bases aligning to TRBD1. CDR1 is SGHRS, CDR2 YFSETQ, per germline. With V trimmed by 4 bases and J by 4 bases, 6 bases remained unmatched. CDR3 size: 14 residues. The CDR3 DNA is TGCGCCAGCAGCGGGGGACAGGCCCTCACTGAAGCTTTCTTT. It translates to CASSGGQALTEAFF.

V gene TRBV2 combines with J gene TRBJ2-1; 9 bases agree with TRBD2. Germline lookup yields CDR1 SNHLY and CDR2 FYNNEI. V was clipped by 3 bases and J by 9 bases; unmatched bases: 0. The CDR3 is made up of 12 amino acids. As DNA, the CDR3 is TGTGCCAGCAGTGAGACTAGCGGTGAGCAGTTCTTC. Its translation is CASSETSGEQFF.

J is TRBJ2-7 and V is TRBV30; tentative D call: TRBD2 (5 bases). CDR1 and CDR2 (germline): GTSNPN, SVGIG (reference sequence). The CDR3 has 13 amino acids. Trimming shortened V by 2 bases and J by 5 bases, and 13 bases separated the two germline ends. This CDR3 is CAWSRASNHEQYF. The CDR3 region has the DNA TGTGCCTGGAGTCGCGCTAGCAACCACGAGCAGTACTTC.

On this clone itself: Other DNA sequences in this sample translate to the same CDR3. The rearrangement links TRBV18 to TRBJ1-5; 10 bases are shared with TRBD1. After removal of 3 bases from V and 4 bases from J, the junction contained 0 bases not matched to a gene. Germline CDR1 reads KGHSH; CDR2 reads LQKENI. CDR3 length: 14 residues. CDR3 nucleotides: TGTGCCAGCTCACCGGGACAGGGGAATCAGCCCCAGCATTTT. Protein: CASSPGQGNQPQHF.

The V gene is TRBV6-6, the J gene TRBJ2-4, with 7 bases that match TRBD1. The CDR3 length is 14 residues. Germline V CDR1 and CDR2: MNHNY, SVGAGI (reference sequence). Trimming removed 6 bases from V and 5 bases from J; junction bases left unmatched: 7. CDR3 protein: CASSLIGTENIQYF. The CDR3 DNA reads as TGTGCCAGCAGCCTAATAGGGACAGAAAACATTCAGTACTTC.

This clone was seen once. The rearrangement links TRBV5-1 to TRBJ2-5; 8 nucleotides line up with TRBD2. This CDR3 has 15 residues. Germline lookup yields CDR1 SGHRS and CDR2 YFSETQ. V lost 4 bases, J lost 2 bases, and 7 bases stayed unmatched. This CDR3 reads CASSPGGGGQETQYF. CDR3 in DNA: TGCGCCAGCAGCCCCGGGGGGGGCGGGCAAGAGACCCAGTACTTC.

This sequence joins TRBV20-1 and TRBJ1-5; D is perhaps TRBD1 (6 bases). The CDR3 loop spans 17 amino acids. The V end was cut by 3 bases, the J end by 0 bases, with 18 bases between. Looked up from germline, CDR1 is DFQATT and CDR2 is SNEGSKA (reference sequence). The CDR3 DNA sequence: TGCAGTGCTAGTATGCCGTCTGGGACATCTAGCAATCAGCCCCAGCATTTT. Protein: CSASMPSGTSSNQPQHF.

V gene TRBV18 combines with J gene TRBJ1-5, with D maybe TRBD1 (6 bases). Trimming removed 3 bases from V and 5 bases from J, with 11 bases in between. The CDR3 spans 14 residues. Germline loops: CDR1 KGHSH, CDR2 LQKENI. The CDR3 DNA reads TGTGCCAGCTCACCGGGAGGGGGGGATCAGCCCCAGCATTTT. Its translation: CASSPGGGDQPQHF.

V usage is TRBV29-1 and J usage is TRBJ1-3; D is possibly TRBD1 (5 bases). The germline V and J ends were trimmed by 6 bases and 3 bases, with 15 bases remaining between them. The CDR3 extends over 14 amino acids. Germline assignment: CDR1 SQVTM and CDR2 ANQGSEA. DNA of the CDR3: TGCAGCGTCCTCAGACAGCCGGGTGGAAACACCATATATTTT. It translates to CSVLRQPGGNTIYF.

The gene calls are TRBV7-3 and TRBJ2-2; D may be TRBD1 (5 bases). The CDR3 totals 14 residues. CDR1 is SGHTA and CDR2 is FQGTGA in the germline V gene. V was shortened by 3 bases and J by 4 bases, with 9 bases between the two germline ends. The CDR3 region has the DNA TGTGCCAGCAGCTTCGACAGAGGCACCGGGGAGCTGTTTTTT. Translating gives CASSFDRGTGELFF.

The chain employs TRBV20-1 and TRBJ1-1; D is unclear. CDR1 is DFQATT, CDR2 SNEGSKA, per germline (reference sequence). The V end was cut by 6 bases, the J end by 5 bases, with 10 bases between. The CDR3 is made up of 11 amino acids. The CDR3 is CSAVLETEAFF. The CDR3 DNA reads TGCAGTGCCGTACTGGAGACTGAAGCTTTCTTT.

The J gene is TRBJ2-1, the V gene TRBV3-1 (or the pseudogene TRBV3-2); TRBD1 is a possible D gene (5 bases). Deletions cut 4 bases from V and 4 bases from J, with 17 bases between. Germline values: CDR1 LGHDT, CDR2 YNNKEL (reference sequence). CDR3 length: 16 amino acids. CDR3 sequence reads: CASSPRLGGAYNEQFF. CDR3 DNA sequence: TGTGCCAGCAGCCCCCGGCTGGGTGGGGCTTACAATGAGCAGTTCTTC.

The rearrangement links TRBV5-4 to TRBJ1-2; TRBD1 agrees at 7 bases. The germline gives CDR1 SGHNT, CDR2 YYREEE (reference sequence). Losses at the gene ends were 4 bases for V and 4 bases for J; bases not matched to a gene: 7. The CDR3 covers 14 residues. The chain's CDR3 is CASSIGTAFYGYTF. In DNA, the CDR3 is TGTGCCAGCAGCATCGGGACAGCATTCTATGGCTACACCTTC.

J is TRBJ2-5 and V is TRBV5-6; D gene ambiguous. In germline, CDR1 is SGHDT, CDR2 YYEEEE. The CDR3 spans 13 residues. V was clipped by 0 bases and J by 4 bases, with 7 bases between them. The CDR3 sequence: CASSLDSRETQYF. CDR3 bases: TGTGCCAGCAGCTTGGACAGTAGAGAGACCCAGTACTTC.

V usage is TRBV10-2 and J usage is TRBJ1-2; the match to TRBD1 covers 8 bases. CDR1 is WSHSY, CDR2 SAAADI, per germline. With V trimmed by 8 bases and J by 2 bases, 13 bases remained unmatched. The CDR3 runs 16 residues. The CDR3 bases are TGCGCCAGCCTTGGGACAGGAGATAGACAAAACTATGGCTACACCTTC. Its translation: CASLGTGDRQNYGYTF.

The chain joins TRBV6-2 or TRBV6-3 to TRBJ1-2, with D uncertain. Germline CDR1 is MNHEY and CDR2 is SVGEGT. This CDR3 comprises 18 residues. Between the trimmed V and J ends, which lost 4 bases and 0 bases, there was a span of 21 bases. CDR3 DNA sequence: TGTGCCAGCAGTTTAAACCTGAAGGCCACCCCTACTAACTATGGCTACACCTTC. Translated, it gives CASSLNLKATPTNYGYTF.

V and J are TRBV29-1 and TRBJ2-2, with a weak D call TRBD1 (5 bases). V was cut by 6 bases and J by 2 bases, with 13 bases left in between. From germline, CDR1 is SQVTM and CDR2 ANQGSEA. This CDR3 is 14 amino acids long. The CDR3 sequence: CSVPRGTNTGELFF. CDR3 sequence (DNA): TGCAGCGTCCCTAGGGGAACCAACACCGGGGAGCTGTTTTTT.

This sequence joins TRBV24-1 and TRBJ2-1; 8 positions match TRBD1. This CDR3 spans 15 amino acids. CDR1 and CDR2 (germline): KGHDR, SFDVKD. V shed 3 bases and J 8 bases; nucleotides not matched to a gene: 8. CDR3 sequence: CATSDRDRGIDEQFF. CDR3 DNA sequence: TGTGCCACCAGTGATCGAGACAGGGGTATCGATGAGCAGTTCTTC.

V gene TRBV19 combines with J gene TRBJ1-3; D unclear. This CDR3 is 14 amino acids long. Germline loops: CDR1 LNHDA, CDR2 SQIVND (reference sequence). Trimming cost V 4 bases and J 8 bases, with 15 bases left between them. DNA for the CDR3: TGTGCCAGTAGTAGCCGGACCTCGCATGACACCATATATTTT. Its translation is CASSSRTSHDTIYF.

The CDR3 sequence is CASSLEGASSYNSPLHF. The CDR3 DNA sequence: TGCGCCAGCAGCTTGGAGGGGGCGAGCTCCTATAATTCACCCCTCCACTTT. The chain is built from TRBV5-1 and TRBJ1-6; 7 bases agree with TRBD1. The CDR3 is made up of 17 amino acids. The germline V gene has CDR1 SGHRS and CDR2 YFSETQ. Losses at the gene ends were 0 bases for V and 0 bases for J; bases not matched to a gene: 3.

CDR3 amino acids: CASRPRKTEAFF. The CDR3 coding sequence is TGTGCCAGCAGGCCAAGGAAAACTGAAGCTTTCTTT. V and J are TRBV12-3 or TRBV12-4 and TRBJ1-1, with D uncertain. Deletions cut 6 bases from V and 5 bases from J, with 10 bases between. This CDR3 region has 12 residues.

The chain joins TRBV5-8 to TRBJ2-7; D remains unclear. Germline CDR1 and CDR2: SGHTS and YDEGEE. The CDR3 contains 16 residues. V was pared by 0 bases and J by 2 bases, with 15 bases between. The CDR3 loop reads CASSLGPPDRPYEQYF. For the CDR3, the DNA is TGTGCCAGCAGCTTGGGCCCACCGGACCGCCCCTACGAGCAGTACTTC.

The chain has TRBV19 and TRBJ2-6, with D perhaps matching TRBD2 (5 bases). Germline assignment: CDR1 LNHDA and CDR2 SQIVND (reference sequence). Trimming removed 7 bases from V and 4 bases from J, with 17 bases in between. There are 16 residues in the CDR3. The CDR3 nucleotides read TGTGCCAGTAAAAGCGGCGGTTTATCGGGGGCCAACGTCCTGACTTTC. Protein: CASKSGGLSGANVLTF. The whole variable domain, remainder taken from reference TRBV19 and TRBJ2-6, is DGGITQSPKYLFRKEGQNVTLSCEQNLNHDAMYWYRQDPGQGLRLIYYSQIVNDFQKGDIAEGYSVSREKKESFPLTVTSAQKNPTAFYLCASKSGGLSGANVLTFGAGSRLTVL.

V is TRBV19 and J is TRBJ1-5; no clear D. V gave up 3 bases and J gave up 2 bases, with 8 bases separating them. The CDR3 has 14 amino acids. Germline lookup yields CDR1 LNHDA and CDR2 SQIVND (reference sequence). The CDR3 nucleotides are TGTGCCAGTAGTATTCAGTTGGGCAATCAGCCCCAGCATTTT. It yields the protein CASSIQLGNQPQHF.

A word on this clone: One end of the junction is discordant with germline, which a read error may explain. The V and J genes are TRBV10-2 and TRBJ2-7; 11 nucleotides align to TRBD2. The CDR3 runs to 15 residues. CDR1 is WSHSY and CDR2 is SAAADI in the germline V gene. Here the CDR3 reads CASTEGTSGPYEQYF. CDR3 DNA sequence: TGCGCCAGCACTGAGGGGACTAGCGGCCCCTACGAGCAGTACTTC.

V gene TRBV5-1 combines with J gene TRBJ1-2; D remains ambiguous. Trimming removed 0 bases at V and 4 bases at J, with 7 bases between. Germline-derived CDR1 and CDR2 are SGHRS and YFSETQ. This CDR3 comprises 13 residues. The CDR3 here is CASSLDRSYGYTF. CDR3 bases: TGCGCCAGCAGCTTGGACAGAAGCTATGGCTACACCTTC.

The chain employs TRBV7-9 and TRBJ1-1; no definite D call. Germline CDR1 is SEHNR and CDR2 is FQNEAQ (reference sequence). This CDR3 has 15 residues. With 5 bases removed from V and 1 base from J, the gap between germline ends came to 14 bases. The CDR3 sequence is CASSLTSSGNTEAFF. CDR3 coding DNA: TGTGCCAGCAGCCTCACTTCGTCCGGGAACACTGAAGCTTTCTTT.

The CDR3 DNA reads as TGTGCCAGCAGTTCAGCTCGGGACAGGGGGCTTGAGACCCAGTACTTC. Its protein is CASSSARDRGLETQYF. V usage is TRBV6-2 or TRBV6-3 and J usage is TRBJ2-5; 12 nucleotides align to TRBD1. This CDR3 has 16 amino acids. CDR1 and CDR2 from the germline V gene are MNHEY and SVGEGT. The V gene end was trimmed by 4 bases and the J gene end by 5 bases; junction bases not matched to a gene: 8.